This TCR beta chain comes out of a study of long-term antiretroviral therapy in people with HIV. With respect to this clone: Its antigen remains unknown.

They ran version v3.0 of the immunoSEQ assay at survey level. Produced via immunoSEQ multiplex PCR; TCRdb's table is partial and in-frame only. The sample lists 25,000 to 30,000 clones, nearly 95% occurring once. General observations from the study: Clonal expansions arising prior to ART prevailed in the repertoire at every time point. ART was followed by higher diversity that remained below transplant donor controls.

There were roughly 0.9-10 million cryopreserved PBMC in the samples before DNA extraction. The V end lost 7 bases, the J end lost 10 bases, and 20 bases lay between the germline ends. The CDR3 totals 15 residues. Germline-derived CDR1 and CDR2 are LNHDA and SQIVND (reference sequence). This specimen consisted of unsorted PBMCs, obtained about 6.5 years after starting antiretroviral therapy. The origin of this receptor is a woman between 40 and 50 years old with HIV. The V gene is TRBV19, the J gene TRBJ1-6; D is undetermined. CDR3 nucleotide sequence: TGTGCCAGTACGGGTCCGGCGTCCTCGCGCTCACCCCTCCACTTT. Protein product: CASTGPASSRSPLHF.